This TCR beta chain was observed in a study of blood T cell repertoires in COVID-19. Study background: There were acute and convalescent COVID-19 samples, and they came from the United States, Italy and Spain. T cells, B-cell-depleted T cells, or PBMCs supplied cDNA or gDNA.

V was cut by 5 bases and J by 0 bases, with 19 bases left in between. Germline-derived CDR1 and CDR2 are LGHDT and YNNKEL (reference sequence). CDR3 length equals 18 residues. Original processing notes: For nucleated cells, counts were estimated from reference gene primer amplification. The protocol was immunoSEQ multiplex PCR, while the TCRdb copy is restricted to in-frame clones and leaves out a portion. The DNA was the basis for D and trimming; V, J and clone size are from that table. In the table there are about 140,000 clones, 80% to 85% of which are singletons. Sequencing was done on a sample of peripheral blood. The receptor comes from a woman aged 60-75 years with acute or convalescent COVID-19. The rearrangement uses TRBV3-1 (or the pseudogene TRBV3-2) and TRBJ2-2; no reliable D call. CDR3 DNA sequence: TGTGCCAGCAGCGCGCGTGTACTAAGTCACCCGAACACCGGGGAGCTGTTTTTT. Amino acid sequence: CASSARVLSHPNTGELFF.